This TCR beta chain was sequenced during a study of Graves' ophthalmopathy and Graves' hyperthyroidism. Study summary: Upon initial diagnosis and before any treatment, peripheral blood was collected.

Among the exclusions were patients with other autoimmune diseases, uncontrolled infections, pregnancy or lactation. In its sample, this clonotype was seen many times. Its specificity is unknown. The study, taken as a whole, reports: With about 86% sensitivity and around 80% specificity, a 13-signature model separated ophthalmopathy from stable hyperthyroidism. Most thyroid clonotypes with frequency above 0.001 were detected in blood too.

Trimming stripped 6 bases from V and 4 bases from J, with 9 bases between. CDR3 length: 12 amino acids. In germline, CDR1 is MNHNS, CDR2 SASEGT. Scientists amplified the TCR beta CDR3 regions from RNA transcripts. The workflow started with a first-round RT-PCR run with HTBI primers and then moved on to a second-round multiplex PCR. Each CDR3 protein gets one entry after TCRdb re-called the multiplex PCR reads with MiXCR. The data show about 400,000 distinct CDR3 sequences, approximately 16% seen once. The sequenced sample was peripheral blood. This receptor was identified in a woman aged 18-35 years with Graves' ophthalmopathy. The gene calls are TRBV6-1 and TRBJ1-1; D is ambiguous. CDR3 sequence: CASRGYRTEAFF. The DNA of the CDR3 is TGTGCCAGCAGGGGTTATCGCACTGAAGCTTTCTTT.